These 20 T cell receptor beta chains were all obtained from the same sample, sequenced in a study of cytomegalovirus exposure and HLA in healthy donors. Primers included in the PCR were 60 Vbeta and 13 Jbeta primers. Profiled with immunoSEQ multiplex PCR; TCRdb holds only in-frame clones, not every one. Of fewer than 80,000 clones listed, 65% to 70% are singletons. Sequencing used PBMCs. The source of these receptors is a woman between 45 and 60 years old in good health and CMV-seropositive.

The chain joins TRBV5-1 to TRBJ1-6; TRBD1 agrees at 10 bases. V shed 4 bases, J shed 9 bases, and the junction held 7 bases outside the gene matches. CDR3 size: 15 residues. Germline assignment: CDR1 SGHRS and CDR2 YFSETQ. CDR3 coding DNA: TGCGCCAGCAGCGCCTCGACAGGGGGCGGTTCACCCCTCCACTTT. This sequence encodes CASSASTGGGSPLHF.

The V gene is TRBV28, the J gene TRBJ1-5; the match to TRBD1 covers 8 bases. The germline CDR1 and CDR2 sequences are MDHEN and SYDVKM. V dropped 6 bases and J dropped 3; count of bases not matched to a gene: 7. The CDR3 spans 15 residues. In nucleotides, the CDR3 is TGTGCCAGCAGCCGGACAGGGAATACCAATCAGCCCCAGCATTTT. It translates to CASSRTGNTNQPQHF.

V gene TRBV7-2 combines with J gene TRBJ1-4; 9 nucleotides align to TRBD1. The CDR3 runs to 16 residues. Unmatched junction bases numbered 13, after V lost 4 bases and J lost 10 bases. Germline lookup yields CDR1 SGHTA and CDR2 FQGNSA. CDR3 sequence reads: CASSSIRTGADVKLFF. CDR3 DNA sequence: TGTGCCAGCAGCTCGATCCGGACAGGGGCTGATGTAAAACTGTTTTTT.

This chain links TRBV10-3 with TRBJ1-2; TRBD1 might be the D (6 bases). Trimming took 4 bases from V and 4 from J, leaving 13 bases between them. The CDR3 contains 14 residues. Germline V gives CDR1 ENHRY, CDR2 SYGVKD. CDR3 in DNA: TGTGCCATCAGTGTGGGGGCGTGGTCCTATGGCTACACCTTC. Translated, it gives CAISVGAWSYGYTF.

The V call is TRBV30, the J call TRBJ2-1; 10 bases match TRBD2. The CDR3 runs 16 residues. Germline loops: CDR1 GTSNPN, CDR2 SVGIG (reference sequence). The trim removed 1 base at V and 1 base at J, leaving 4 bases unmatched. The CDR3 loop reads CAWSDGLAASYNEQFF. CDR3 in DNA: TGTGCCTGGAGTGACGGACTAGCGGCTTCCTACAATGAGCAGTTCTTC.

The V and J genes are TRBV5-6 and TRBJ2-5, with TRBD1 as a possible D gene (5 bases). The germline V gene encodes CDR1 SGHDT and CDR2 YYEEEE. Trimming took off 3 bases at V and 2 bases at J, with 11 bases between the two ends. This CDR3 has 14 residues. The CDR3 DNA reads as TGTGCCAGCAGCTGGGGCCGGAGACAAGAGACCCAGTACTTC. Protein sequence: CASSWGRRQETQYF.

This sequence joins TRBV6-1 and TRBJ1-4; D possibly corresponds to TRBD1 (6 bases). The V gene lost 5 bases and the J gene lost 3 bases, with 7 bases spanning the gap. There are 13 residues in the CDR3. From germline, CDR1 is MNHNS and CDR2 SASEGT. CDR3 loop: CASSTGPNEKLFF. As DNA, the CDR3 is TGTGCCAGCAGTACAGGGCCTAATGAAAAACTGTTTTTT.

The genes are TRBV30 and TRBJ2-2, with 7 bases fitting TRBD2. Germline lookup yields CDR1 GTSNPN and CDR2 SVGIG (reference sequence). Trimming cost V 3 bases and J 3 bases; bases outside gene matches: 7. This CDR3 spans 15 amino acids. The CDR3: CAWSWEGYDTGELFF. The DNA for the CDR3 is TGTGCCTGGAGCTGGGAGGGATATGACACCGGGGAGCTGTTTTTT.

The chain has TRBV9 and TRBJ2-5; TRBD1 aligns across 8 bases. J lost 5 bases, V lost 7 bases, and 13 bases had no gene match. Germline V gene lookup returns CDR1 SGDLS and CDR2 YYNGEE. CDR3 size: 15 residues. CDR3 protein: CASCAGQGAHETQYF. Written as DNA, the CDR3 is TGTGCCAGCTGCGCGGGCCAGGGGGCGCATGAGACCCAGTACTTC. Supplemented by reference TRBV9 and TRBJ2-5, the full variable domain reads DSGVTQTPKHLITATGQRVTLRCSPRSGDLSVYWYQQSLDQGLQFLIQYYNGEERAKGNILERFSAQQFPDLHSELNLSSLELGDSALYFCASCAGQGAHETQYFGPGTRLLVL.

This clone was picked up a small number of times. The chain recombines TRBV18 with TRBJ1-1; 10 positions match TRBD1. The junction had 10 bases not matched to a gene; V was cut back by 4 bases and J by 8 bases. This CDR3 comprises 15 residues. The V gene's germline CDR1 is KGHSH and CDR2 LQKENI. The CDR3 region has the DNA TGTGCCAGCTCACTTATGGGACAGGGGTCTTCGGAAGCTTTCTTT. As protein: CASSLMGQGSSEAFF.

Here the CDR3 DNA reads TGCGCCAGCAGGCATAGCCCCTCCGGAGACTATGGCTACACCTTC. Its protein is CASRHSPSGDYGYTF. The rearrangement uses TRBV23-1 and TRBJ1-2; D unresolved. TRBV23-1 is noted as an ORF with a role that remains uncertain. Trimming took off 6 bases at V and 3 bases at J, with 17 bases between the two ends. The CDR3 runs 15 residues.

The rearrangement uses TRBV18 and TRBJ2-1; the D gene is possibly TRBD2 (7 bases). V was shortened by 5 bases and J by 9 bases, with 20 bases between the two germline ends. The CDR3 consists of 15 residues. Looked up from germline, CDR1 is KGHSH and CDR2 is LQKENI. The CDR3 bases are TGTGCCAGCTCAACTGGACTAGAGGCACAGGGTGAGCAGTTCTTC. Its translation: CASSTGLEAQGEQFF.

The chain employs TRBV5-5 and TRBJ1-5; 10 bases are shared with TRBD1. CDR1 is SGHKS and CDR2 is YYEKEE in the germline V gene (reference sequence). This CDR3 has 15 residues. The ends lost 3 bases at V and 4 bases at J; junction bases unmatched: 4. CDR3 sequence (DNA): TGTGCCAGCAGCTACGACAGGGGGCTGAATCAGCCCCAGCATTTT. It yields the protein CASSYDRGLNQPQHF.

The J gene is TRBJ1-2, the V gene TRBV11-2; 7 bases agree with TRBD1. CDR1 and CDR2 (germline): SGHAT, FQNNGV. The CDR3 runs to 15 residues. V lost 4 bases, J lost 8 bases, and 13 bases stayed unmatched. CDR3 amino acids: CASSSLRDSPPGYTF. The CDR3 DNA reads as TGTGCCAGCAGCTCACTCCGGGACAGTCCCCCCGGCTACACCTTC.

The chain links TRBV10-1 to TRBJ2-1, with a tentative D call TRBD2 (6 bases). CDR3 size: 17 residues. The germline V gene has CDR1 WNHNN and CDR2 SYGVQD (reference sequence). Trimming took 9 bases from V and 4 from J, leaving 25 bases between them. CDR3 sequence (DNA): TGCGCCAGAAAAGAAAGGGAGGACTCTGAGGGGTACAATGAGCAGTTCTTC. Translated, it gives CARKEREDSEGYNEQFF.

V is TRBV19 and J is TRBJ1-2, with no clear D. V was clipped by 0 bases and J by 4 bases, with 6 bases between them. Germline CDR1 and CDR2: LNHDA and SQIVND (reference sequence). This CDR3 spans 13 amino acids. CDR3 in DNA: TGTGCCAGTAGTATAGATGCCAGCTATGGCTACACCTTC. This codes for CASSIDASYGYTF.

This rearrangement joins TRBV19 to TRBJ1-5, with TRBD1 as a possible D gene (6 bases). Trimming pared 7 bases from V and 4 bases from J, leaving 20 bases between. The CDR3 is 16 residues long. Per germline, CDR1 LNHDA and CDR2 SQIVND (reference sequence). The CDR3 nucleotides read TGTGCCAGTATTTTGGGGGCAGGTAGTGGGAATCAGCCCCAGCATTTT. Encoded protein: CASILGAGSGNQPQHF.

This clone was counted a few times. The gene calls are TRBV2 and TRBJ2-5; 7 bases fit TRBD2. The DNA end is a closer match to TRBJ2-7, so the J assignment may be wrong. The CDR3 sequence is 16 residues long. Germline loops: CDR1 SNHLY, CDR2 FYNNEI. The CDR3 reads CASSDPTGGSTYEQYF. The CDR3 nucleotides read TGTGCCAGCAGTGACCCTACCGGGGGGTCTACCTACGAGCAGTACTTC.

The J gene is TRBJ1-2, the V gene TRBV9; TRBD1 agrees at 7 bases. There are 18 residues in the CDR3. V dropped 4 bases and J dropped 2; count of bases not matched to a gene: 17. The germline V gene has CDR1 SGDLS and CDR2 YYNGEE. CDR3 DNA sequence: TGTGCCAGCAGCCTAAGCTCCGGGACAGCTTCTAAAAACTATGGCTACACCTTC. Its translation: CASSLSSGTASKNYGYTF. Full variable domain (missing parts from reference TRBV9 and TRBJ1-2): DSGVTQTPKHLITATGQRVTLRCSPRSGDLSVYWYQQSLDQGLQFLIQYYNGEERAKGNILERFSAQQFPDLHSELNLSSLELGDSALYFCASSLSSGTASKNYGYTFGSGTRLTVV.

The gene calls are TRBV6-1 and TRBJ2-7; 7 positions agree with TRBD1. The CDR3 totals 15 residues. V lost 1 base to trimming and J lost 2 bases; unmatched junction nucleotides: 5. CDR1 is MNHNS, CDR2 SASEGT, per germline. CDR3 in amino acids: CASSEEGTDTYEQYF. The CDR3 DNA reads as TGTGCCAGCAGTGAAGAGGGGACAGATACCTACGAGCAGTACTTC.